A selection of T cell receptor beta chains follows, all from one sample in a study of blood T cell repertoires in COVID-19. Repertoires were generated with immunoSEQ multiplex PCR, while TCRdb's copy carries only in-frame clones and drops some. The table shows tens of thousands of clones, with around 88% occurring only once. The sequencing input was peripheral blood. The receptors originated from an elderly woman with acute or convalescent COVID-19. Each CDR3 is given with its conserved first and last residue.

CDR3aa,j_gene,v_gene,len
CASSFLLAGYNEQFF,TRBJ2-1,TRBV28,15
CASSQREETYEQYF,TRBJ2-7,TRBV4-1,14
CASSQETSAHTDTQYF,TRBJ2-3,TRBV4-1,16
CASGSDRVNEAFF,TRBJ1-1,TRBV12-5,13
CASSLVTGLAYNEQFF,TRBJ2-1,TRBV3-1/TRBV3-2,16
CASSLAPITGTGELFF,TRBJ2-2,TRBV5-8,16
CASSPGDRGVNYGYTF,TRBJ1-2,TRBV5-1,16
CASSQDRGTDTQYF,TRBJ2-3,TRBV14,14
CASTFGTGKYTGELFF,TRBJ2-2,TRBV2,16
CASSAWGGGGNTQYF,TRBJ2-3,TRBV19,15
CASTTRGRAIQPQHF,TRBJ1-5,TRBV6-6,15
CASSERQGGEKLFF,TRBJ1-4,TRBV6-1,14
CASSRQGGAFF,TRBJ1-1,TRBV6-2/TRBV6-3,11
CASNQGQGAVETQYF,TRBJ2-5,TRBV5-1,15
CASSPRLAGPQETQYF,TRBJ2-5,TRBV14,16
CASSLASGIYNEQFF,TRBJ2-1,TRBV11-2,15